This TCR beta chain stems from a study of cytomegalovirus exposure and HLA in healthy donors. The PCR had 60 Vbeta and 13 Jbeta primers. The protocol was immunoSEQ multiplex PCR, while the TCRdb copy is restricted to in-frame clones and leaves out a portion. The sample has about 130,000 clones, 60% to 85% seen once. Trimming stripped 4 bases from V and 2 bases from J, with 13 bases between. Germline V gene sequence: CDR1 SGHNT, CDR2 YYREEE (reference sequence). This CDR3 is built from 14 residues. The V gene is TRBV5-4, the J gene TRBJ2-7; D is undetermined. The receptor was derived from a woman in her 40s in good health and CMV-seronegative. The sequenced sample consisted of PBMCs. The CDR3 DNA follows: TGTGCCAGCAGCGTACAGCAAAAGACCTACGAGCAGTACTTC. Translation gives CASSVQQKTYEQYF.